This T cell receptor beta chain was retrieved from a study of technical replicates of blood from a few donors. Here immunoSEQ multiplex PCR was the method, and the copy in TCRdb shows in-frame clones only, minus some. The sample gives 56,000 or so clones, more than 90% of which show up once; just over 3% is in the top ten. V was trimmed by 0 bases and J by 0 bases, leaving 10 bases between them. Per germline, CDR1 SGHRS and CDR2 YFSETQ. This CDR3 comprises 17 residues. Sequences were obtained from PBMCs. The TCR originated in a human donor in good health. Some clones in this sample may be carry-over from other donors' samples. The chain links TRBV5-1 to TRBJ1-6; possibly TRBD1 for D (5 bases). CDR3 bases: TGCGCCAGCAGCTTGGGACAGCTCAGCTCCTATAATTCACCCCTCCACTTT. As protein: CASSLGQLSSYNSPLHF.